The 2 T cell receptor beta chains reported below all come from one sample, sequenced in a study of blood T cell repertoires in COVID-19. The protocol was immunoSEQ multiplex PCR, while the TCRdb copy is restricted to in-frame clones and leaves out a portion. This table holds roughly 400,000 clones, around 90% found once. The sample was PBMCs or T cells enriched from blood (not recorded which). The source is a woman between 40 and 50 years old with acute COVID-19.

CDR3 region: CSASPPGQGVATNEKLFF. CDR3 sequence (DNA): TGCAGTGCTAGTCCCCCGGGACAGGGAGTTGCAACTAATGAAAAACTGTTTTTT. The chain has TRBV20-1 and TRBJ1-4, with 9 bases fitting TRBD1. The CDR3 covers 18 residues. Germline V gene data show CDR1 as DFQATT and CDR2 as SNEGSKA (reference sequence). The V and J ends lost 3 bases and 0 bases, in that order; junction bases with no gene match: 11.

The chain employs TRBV5-1 and TRBJ2-3, with D unclear. Trimming took 0 bases from V and 4 from J, leaving 3 bases between them. The CDR3 runs 12 residues. Germline loops: CDR1 SGHRS, CDR2 YFSETQ. The CDR3 nucleotides read TGCGCCAGCAGCTTGGGAGCAGATACGCAGTATTTT. Translating gives CASSLGADTQYF. The full variable domain, its missing parts supplied by reference TRBV5-1 and TRBJ2-3, is KAGVTQTPRYLIKTRGQQVTLSCSPISGHRSVSWYQQTPGQGLQFLFEYFSETQRNKGNFPGRFSGRQFSNSRSEMNVSTLELGDSALYLCASSLGADTQYFGPGTRLTVL.